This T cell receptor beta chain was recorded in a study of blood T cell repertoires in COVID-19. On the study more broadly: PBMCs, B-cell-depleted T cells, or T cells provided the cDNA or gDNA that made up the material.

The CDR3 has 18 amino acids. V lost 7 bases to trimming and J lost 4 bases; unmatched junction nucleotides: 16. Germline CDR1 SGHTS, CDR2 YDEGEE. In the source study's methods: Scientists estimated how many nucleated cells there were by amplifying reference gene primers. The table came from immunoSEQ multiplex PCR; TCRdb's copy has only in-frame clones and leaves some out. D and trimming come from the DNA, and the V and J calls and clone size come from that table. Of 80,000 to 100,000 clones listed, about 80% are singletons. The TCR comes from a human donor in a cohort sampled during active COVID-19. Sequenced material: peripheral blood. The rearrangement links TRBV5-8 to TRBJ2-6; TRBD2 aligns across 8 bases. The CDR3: CASGYPTSVLVGANVLTF. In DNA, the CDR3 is TGTGCCAGCGGATATCCGACTAGCGTCCTAGTCGGGGCCAACGTCCTGACTTTC.